This T cell receptor beta chain appears in the sequencing data of a study of OX40 agonist ivuxolimab in advanced cancers. Study details: In this trial design, patients received ivuxolimab intravenously at 0.01 to 10 mg/kg every 2 weeks. Prior anti-PD-1, anti-PD-L1 or anti-CTLA-4 therapy did not bar entry, and 30% to 40% had some. Study-level points and caveats: Researchers did not establish what antigens the expanded peripheral T cells target. Dose levels from 0.1 to 3.0 mg/kg saw CD4+ and CD8+ blood T cells expand clonally by week 6.

With 6 bases removed from V and 4 bases from J, the gap between germline ends came to 9 bases. The CDR3 runs 11 residues. CDR1 is DFQATT and CDR2 is SNEGSKA in the germline V gene (reference sequence). Concerning this clone: The antigen remains undetermined.

The repertoire was sequenced with immunoSEQ multiplex PCR; TCRdb's copy has only in-frame clones and lacks some. The sample has some 49,000 clones, approximately 90% seen once; the top ten hold over 50%. The starting material was CD4+ or CD8+ T cells sorted from blood, obtained in a trial of the OX40 agonist ivuxolimab. The clonotype comes from an adult with an advanced solid tumor such as melanoma, head and neck, liver or kidney cancer. V usage is TRBV20-1 and J usage is TRBJ2-5; D is uncertain. CDR3 in DNA: TGCAGTGCCGGCCACACAGAGACCCAGTACTTC. Translating it yields CSAGHTETQYF.